This TCR beta chain came from a study of T cells after yellow fever vaccination. Study details: In the case of low-cell-number fractions, SMART-Seq v4 Ultra Low Input was used for preparation.

This CDR3 contains 15 residues. From germline, CDR1 is MDHEN and CDR2 SYDVKM. With 5 bases removed from V and 6 bases from J, the gap between germline ends came to 18 bases. This clonotype was observed at least ten times. TCRdb reanalysed the 5' RACE reads using MiXCR and keeps one entry per CDR3 protein. The sample contains about 360,000 distinct CDR3 sequences, 6% to 8% of which appear only once. This receptor was identified in a man aged 30 to 39 who received the YFV17D yellow fever vaccine. The sequencing here drew on PBMCs, taken 5 days after the yellow fever booster vaccination. The chain uses TRBV28 and TRBJ2-3, with D possibly TRBD1 on 8 matching bases. CDR3 nucleotides: TGTGCCAGCAGTCCACAGGGGGGGCCGTCCGATACGCAGTATTTT. Encoded protein: CASSPQGGPSDTQYF.